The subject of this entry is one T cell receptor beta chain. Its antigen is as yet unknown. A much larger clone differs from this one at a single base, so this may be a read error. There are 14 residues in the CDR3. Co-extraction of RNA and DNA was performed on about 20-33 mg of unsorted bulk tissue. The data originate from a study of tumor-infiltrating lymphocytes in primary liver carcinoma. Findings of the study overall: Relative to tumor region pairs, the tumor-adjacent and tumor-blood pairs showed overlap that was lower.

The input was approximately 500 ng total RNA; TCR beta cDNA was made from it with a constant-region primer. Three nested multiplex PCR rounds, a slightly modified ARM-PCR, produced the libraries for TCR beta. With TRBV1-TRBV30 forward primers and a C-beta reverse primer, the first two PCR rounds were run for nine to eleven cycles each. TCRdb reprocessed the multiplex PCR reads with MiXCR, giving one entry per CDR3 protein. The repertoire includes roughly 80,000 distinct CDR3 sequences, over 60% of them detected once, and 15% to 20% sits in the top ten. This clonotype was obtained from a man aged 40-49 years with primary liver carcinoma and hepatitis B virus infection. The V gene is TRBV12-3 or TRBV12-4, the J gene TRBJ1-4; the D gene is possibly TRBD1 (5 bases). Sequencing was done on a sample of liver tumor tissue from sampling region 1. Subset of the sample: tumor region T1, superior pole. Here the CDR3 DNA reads TGTGCCGGCAGTTTACAGGACTTTTCGGAAAAACTGTTTTTT. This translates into CAGSLQDFSEKLFF.